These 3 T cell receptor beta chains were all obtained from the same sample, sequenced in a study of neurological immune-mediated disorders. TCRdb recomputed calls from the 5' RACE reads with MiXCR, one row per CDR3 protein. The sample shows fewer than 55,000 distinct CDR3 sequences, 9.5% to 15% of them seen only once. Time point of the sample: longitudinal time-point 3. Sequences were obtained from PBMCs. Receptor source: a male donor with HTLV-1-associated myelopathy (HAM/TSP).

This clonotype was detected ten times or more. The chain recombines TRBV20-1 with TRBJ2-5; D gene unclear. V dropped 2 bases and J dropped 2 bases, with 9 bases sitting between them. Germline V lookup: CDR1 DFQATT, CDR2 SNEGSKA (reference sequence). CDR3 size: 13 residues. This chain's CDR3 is CSARLASQETQYF. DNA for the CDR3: TGCAGTGCTAGATTGGCAAGTCAAGAGACCCAGTACTTC.

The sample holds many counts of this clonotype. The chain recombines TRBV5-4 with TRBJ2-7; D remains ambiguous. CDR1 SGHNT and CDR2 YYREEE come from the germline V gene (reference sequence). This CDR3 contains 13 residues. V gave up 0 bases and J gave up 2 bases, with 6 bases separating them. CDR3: CASSLDGTYEQYF. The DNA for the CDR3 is TGTGCCAGCAGCTTGGACGGTACCTACGAGCAGTACTTC.

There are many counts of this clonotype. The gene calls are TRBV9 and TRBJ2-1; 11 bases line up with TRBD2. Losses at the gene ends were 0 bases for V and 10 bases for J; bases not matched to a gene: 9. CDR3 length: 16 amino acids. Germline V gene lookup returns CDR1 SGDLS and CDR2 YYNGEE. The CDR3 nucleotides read TGTGCCAGCAGCGTAGGAATAGCGGGGGGGCCCGGCGAGCAGTTCTTC. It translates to CASSVGIAGGPGEQFF.